The rows below give T cell receptor beta chains drawn from one sample of a study of response to subunit inactivated influenza vaccine. Using its own MiXCR run on the RT-PCR reads, TCRdb lists one record per CDR3 protein. The repertoire holds roughly 180,000 distinct CDR3 sequences, with around 9% as singletons. The material sequenced was non-naive T cells sorted from PBMCs, taken on the day of vaccination. These receptors were taken from a man aged 50 to 59 who received an inactivated influenza vaccine. The CDR3 runs from the conserved cysteine through the conserved F or W. Fields, in order: clone size, J gene, D gene, V gene, CDR3 DNA, CDR3 protein. A D gene is named only where the DNA matches it firmly. Expanded clones get a size class; other rows say once, few or many, or leave the size out.

size: medium-sized; J: TRBJ2-2; D: NA; V: TRBV12-3/TRBV12-4; DNA: TGTGCCAGCAGTCCGCATTTAGACACCGGGGAGCTGTTTTTT; CDR3: CASSPHLDTGELFF
size: few; J: TRBJ1-2; D: NA; V: TRBV12-3/TRBV12-4; DNA: TGTGCCAGCACCCATTATTATGTGGACTATGGCTACACCTTC; CDR3: CASTHYYVDYGYTF
size: few; J: TRBJ1-5; D: NA; V: TRBV6-2/TRBV6-3; DNA: TGTGCCAGCAGTTACTCGATTATCGATCAGCCCCAGCATTTT; CDR3: CASSYSIIDQPQHF
size: NA; J: TRBJ2-5; D: NA; V: TRBV5-1; DNA: TGCGCCAGCAGCTCCATGGCGGGGGAGACCCAGTACTTC; CDR3: CASSSMAGETQYF
size: few; J: TRBJ2-1; D: NA; V: TRBV11-2; DNA: TGTGCCAGCAGCTTAGACTATCAAAACAATGAGCAGTTCTTC; CDR3: CASSLDYQNNEQFF
size: few; J: TRBJ2-6; D: NA; V: TRBV19; DNA: TGTGCCAGTAGCCCCATCGACTCTGGGGCCAACGTCCTGACTTTC; CDR3: CASSPIDSGANVLTF
size: many; J: TRBJ2-1; D: NA; V: TRBV29-1; DNA: TGCAGCGTTGAAAGGCGGAATAACAATGAGCAGTTCTTC; CDR3: CSVERRNNNEQFF
size: NA; J: TRBJ2-3; D: NA; V: TRBV7-9; DNA: TGTGCCAGCAGCTTTGGTGACGGGTCGTCAGATACGCAGTATTTT; CDR3: CASSFGDGSSDTQYF
size: few; J: TRBJ2-1; D: TRBD1; V: TRBV18; DNA: TGTGCCAGCTCACCATACACGGGACAGGGGGCGATCAATGAGCAGTTCTTC; CDR3: CASSPYTGQGAINEQFF
size: many; J: TRBJ2-1; D: NA; V: TRBV5-1; DNA: TGTGCCAGCAGCTTAGGGGGGAATGAGCAGTTCTTC; CDR3: CASSLGGNEQFF
size: NA; J: TRBJ2-7; D: NA; V: TRBV20-1; DNA: TGCAGTGCTAGGAGTAGGGGAGCGAACGAGCAGTACTTC; CDR3: CSARSRGANEQYF
size: few; J: TRBJ2-3; D: TRBD1; V: TRBV5-1; DNA: TGCGCCAGCAGCCTCGGGGACAGCCTCACAGATACGCAGTATTTT; CDR3: CASSLGDSLTDTQYF
size: few; J: TRBJ2-4; D: NA; V: TRBV5-6; DNA: TGTGCCAGCAGCTTTTGGCAGGGGAGAAACATTCAGTACTTC; CDR3: CASSFWQGRNIQYF
size: few; J: TRBJ1-4; D: TRBD1; V: TRBV5-6; DNA: TGTGCCAGCAGCTTGTACAGGGGAAGTGAAAAACTGTTTTTT; CDR3: CASSLYRGSEKLFF
size: few; J: TRBJ2-3; D: TRBD2; V: TRBV4-1; DNA: TGCGCCAGCAGCCAAGATCAGGTGGGGCGGGCTAGCGGGAGGGCCACAGATACGCAGTATTTT; CDR3: CASSQDQVGRASGRATDTQYF
size: few; J: TRBJ2-1; D: TRBD2; V: TRBV6-2/TRBV6-3; DNA: TGTGCCAGCAATACAGACCGGGGGGGCCAGAACAATGAGCAGTTCTTC; CDR3: CASNTDRGGQNNEQFF
size: NA; J: TRBJ2-7; D: NA; V: TRBV10-2; DNA: TGCGCCAGCAGTGAGTCCCGGGGGGCTGAGTACTTC; CDR3: CASSESRGAEYF
size: NA; J: TRBJ2-2; D: NA; V: TRBV5-5; DNA: TGTGCCAGCAGCGGCGGGGCGTTGTGGTCCGGGGAGCTGTTTTTT; CDR3: CASSGGALWSGELFF
size: NA; J: TRBJ2-7; D: NA; V: TRBV3-1; DNA: TGTGCCAGCAGCCAAGAAGGAAGCGGGCCCTCCTACGAGCAGTACTTC; CDR3: CASSQEGSGPSYEQYF
size: few; J: TRBJ2-3; D: TRBD2; V: TRBV3-1; DNA: TGTGCCTGCTGTTTTTTTCCTAGCGGGAGACGGGATCGCACAGATACGCAGTATTTT; CDR3: CACCFFPSGRRDRTDTQYF
size: NA; J: TRBJ1-2; D: NA; V: TRBV20-1; DNA: TGCAGTGCCCCGGGGACGGACTATGGCTACACCTTC; CDR3: CSAPGTDYGYTF
size: NA; J: TRBJ2-7; D: TRBD1; V: TRBV20-1; DNA: TGCAGTGCTGCCACAGGGGGCAACTACGAGCAGTACTTC; CDR3: CSAATGGNYEQYF
size: few; J: TRBJ1-2; D: NA; V: TRBV6-2/TRBV6-3; DNA: TGTGCCAGCAGCCAGCTTGACTATGGCTACACCTTC; CDR3: CASSQLDYGYTF
size: many; J: TRBJ2-7; D: TRBD2; V: TRBV20-1; DNA: TGCAGTGCTAGCCTAGCGGGGGGCTACGAGCAGTACTTC; CDR3: CSASLAGGYEQYF
size: few; J: TRBJ1-6; D: NA; V: TRBV12-3/TRBV12-4; DNA: TGTGCCAGCAGTAACCTCCGGGACACCCATTCACCCCTCCACTTT; CDR3: CASSNLRDTHSPLHF
size: few; J: TRBJ1-6; D: TRBD1; V: TRBV25-1; DNA: TGTGCCAGCAGTGCCGGACAGGGAACTTATTCACCCCTCCACTTT; CDR3: CASSAGQGTYSPLHF
size: NA; J: TRBJ2-7; D: TRBD1; V: TRBV5-6; DNA: TGTGCCAGCAGTCTCTCGGACAGGACCTCCGTCTACGAGCAGTACTTC; CDR3: CASSLSDRTSVYEQYF
size: many; J: TRBJ2-3; D: NA; V: TRBV4-3; DNA: TGCGCCAGCAGCCAAGCAGGGACAGATACGCAGTATTTT; CDR3: CASSQAGTDTQYF
size: few; J: TRBJ1-2; D: NA; V: TRBV3-1; DNA: TGTGCCAGCAGCCAAAGTCTCTATGGCTACACCTTC; CDR3: CASSQSLYGYTF
size: NA; J: TRBJ1-5; D: NA; V: TRBV30; DNA: TGTGCCTGGGAGGGGAAGGGGGGGAGACAGCCCCAGCATTTT; CDR3: CAWEGKGGRQPQHF
size: many; J: TRBJ2-7; D: TRBD1; V: TRBV5-1; DNA: TGCGCCAGCAGCCGGGACAGATCCTCCTACGAGCAGTACTTC; CDR3: CASSRDRSSYEQYF
size: NA; J: TRBJ2-7; D: NA; V: TRBV6-2/TRBV6-3; DNA: TGTGCCAGCAGTTACTTTTTCCGGGACCTTGACGAGCAGTACTTC; CDR3: CASSYFFRDLDEQYF
size: NA; J: TRBJ1-1; D: NA; V: TRBV7-9; DNA: TGTGCCAGCAGCCCTAGGCAGGTGCAGGGTTACACTGAAGCTTTCTTT; CDR3: CASSPRQVQGYTEAFF
size: NA; J: TRBJ2-1; D: TRBD2; V: TRBV9; DNA: TGTGCCAGCAGCGCCGGGACTAGCGCATACAATGAGCAGTTCTTC; CDR3: CASSAGTSAYNEQFF